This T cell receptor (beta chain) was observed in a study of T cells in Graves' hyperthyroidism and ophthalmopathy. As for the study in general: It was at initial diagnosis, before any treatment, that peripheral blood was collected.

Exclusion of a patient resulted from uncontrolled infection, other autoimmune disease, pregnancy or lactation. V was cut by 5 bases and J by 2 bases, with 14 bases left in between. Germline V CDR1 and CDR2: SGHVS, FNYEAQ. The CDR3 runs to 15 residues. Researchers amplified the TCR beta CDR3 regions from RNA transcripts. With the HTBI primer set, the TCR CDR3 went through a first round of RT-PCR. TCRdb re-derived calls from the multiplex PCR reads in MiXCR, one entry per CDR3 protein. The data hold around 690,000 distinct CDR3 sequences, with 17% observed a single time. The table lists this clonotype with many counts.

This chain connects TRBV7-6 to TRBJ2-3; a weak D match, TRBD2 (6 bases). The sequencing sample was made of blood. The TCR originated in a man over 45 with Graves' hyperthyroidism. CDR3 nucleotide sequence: TGTGCCAGCAGCCTAACGGGACTGAACACAGATACGCAGTATTTT. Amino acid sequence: CASSLTGLNTDTQYF.